One and the same sample provided the 22 T cell receptor beta chains below, sequenced in a study of vaccination effects on CD4 cells after COVID-19. The protocol was immunoSEQ multiplex PCR, while the TCRdb copy is restricted to in-frame clones and leaves out a portion. Here the sample spans fewer than 25,000 clones, about three quarters being singletons. These TCRs' antigens remain unknown. ViraFEST used viral peptide pools to expand antigen-specific CD4+ T cells before sequencing. Culturing for 9 to 10 days preceded CD4+ T cell isolation. Material: CD4+ T cells from PBMCs cultured with HCoV-229E spike peptides, obtained before COVID-19 vaccination. The receptor set was obtained from a human donor who received a COVID-19 vaccine.

The chain is built from TRBV18 and TRBJ1-3; D is unclear. Germline values: CDR1 KGHSH, CDR2 LQKENI. This CDR3 contains 13 residues. Trimming removed 4 bases from V and 9 bases from J, with 13 bases in between. CDR3 loop: CASSRGEAGTIYF. For the CDR3, the DNA is TGTGCCAGCTCACGGGGAGAAGCAGGCACCATATATTTT.

The rearrangement joins TRBV7-9 to TRBJ2-2; 14 nucleotides agree with TRBD2. With V trimmed by 4 bases and J by 6 bases, 7 bases remained unmatched. This CDR3 is built from 17 residues. The germline V gene has CDR1 SEHNR and CDR2 FQNEAQ (reference sequence). The CDR3 loop is CASSSARLAGGAGELFF. CDR3 coding DNA: TGTGCCAGCAGCTCTGCTAGACTAGCGGGAGGGGCCGGGGAGCTGTTTTTT. Variable domain in full (rest from reference TRBV7-9 and TRBJ2-2): DTGVSQNPRHKITKRGQNVTFRCDPISEHNRLYWYRQTLGQGPEFLTYFQNEAQLEKSRLLSDRFSAERPKGSFSTLEIQRTEQGDSAMYLCASSSARLAGGAGELFFGEGSRLTVL.

This chain connects TRBV6-5 to TRBJ1-1, with 9 bases fitting TRBD1. With V trimmed by 8 bases and J by 7 bases, 5 bases remained unmatched. The CDR3 is made up of 12 amino acids. Looked up from germline, CDR1 is MNHEY and CDR2 is SVGAGI. The DNA of the CDR3 is TGTGCCAGCGGCGGGACAGGGCGTGAAGCTTTCTTT. This codes for CASGGTGREAFF.

This clone was seen a few times. The rearrangement joins TRBV5-8 to TRBJ1-2, with 10 bases lining up with TRBD1. Trimming at V came to 4 bases and at J to 3 bases, leaving 9 bases not matched to a gene. The CDR3 length is 16 residues. Germline V lookup: CDR1 SGHTS, CDR2 YDEGEE. For the CDR3, the DNA is TGTGCCAGCAGCACAGGGACAGGGGAAGTTGACTATGGCTACACCTTC. Its protein product is CASSTGTGEVDYGYTF.

The chain couples TRBV6-1 to TRBJ1-6; perhaps TRBD1 as D (6 bases). From germline, CDR1 is MNHNS and CDR2 SASEGT. This CDR3 is built from 15 residues. Trimming cost V 2 bases and J 7 bases, with 12 bases left between them. The CDR3 region has the DNA TGTGCCAGCAGTGAAATGTCAGGGGAGAATTCACCCCTCCACTTT. Residues: CASSEMSGENSPLHF.

This chain uses TRBV18 with TRBJ2-7; 8 nucleotides line up with TRBD1. The CDR3 is 15 residues long. The V and J ends lost 6 bases and 2 bases, in that order; junction bases with no gene match: 9. Germline-derived CDR1 and CDR2 are KGHSH and LQKENI. The CDR3 DNA reads as TGTGCCAGCTCTCCGGCTCCGGGACAGGCCTACGAGCAGTACTTC. The encoded protein is CASSPAPGQAYEQYF.

Relative to its sample, this clone is large. The V gene is TRBV7-2, the J gene TRBJ1-2, with 7 bases matching TRBD1. Unmatched junction bases numbered 12, after V lost 4 bases and J lost 13 bases. The CDR3 has 13 amino acids. Looked up from germline, CDR1 is SGHTA and CDR2 is FQGNSA. DNA for the CDR3: TGTGCCAGCAGCTACTATATAGACAGGGAAGTCACCTTC. Encoded protein: CASSYYIDREVTF.

The V call is TRBV12-3 or TRBV12-4, the J call TRBJ1-5; D is uncertain. This CDR3 has 12 residues. V gave up 11 bases and J gave up 6 bases, with 14 bases separating them. The CDR3 loop is CASVSAGQPQHF. The CDR3 nucleotides are TGTGCCTCCGTGTCGGCGGGTCAGCCCCAGCATTTT.

This chain joins TRBV9 and TRBJ1-1; D is ambiguous. The CDR3 runs to 14 residues. Trimming took off 3 bases at V and 6 bases at J, with 15 bases between the two ends. Per germline, CDR1 SGDLS and CDR2 YYNGEE. The CDR3 loop reads CASSAGAGRAEAFF. The CDR3 DNA reads TGTGCCAGCAGCGCGGGAGCAGGTAGGGCTGAAGCTTTCTTT.

This clone has only a few counts. This sequence joins TRBV3-1 (or the pseudogene TRBV3-2) and TRBJ2-1; D not certain. V shed 3 bases and J shed 7 bases, with 7 bases lying between them. The CDR3 sequence is 12 residues long. Germline loops: CDR1 LGHDT, CDR2 YNNKEL (reference sequence). The CDR3: CASSQRWNEQFF. The CDR3 DNA reads TGTGCCAGCAGCCAGAGGTGGAATGAGCAGTTCTTC.

The chain recombines TRBV21-1 with TRBJ1-1. TRBV21-1 is flagged as a pseudogene. The CDR3 sequence is 16 residues long. The CDR3 nucleotides read TGTGCCAGCAGCAAAGTGGTCTTGGGCTCGGGTTTTGAAGCTTTCTTT. Residues: CASSKVVLGSGFEAFF.

The V gene is TRBV6-5, the J gene TRBJ1-2; possibly TRBD1 for D (5 bases). Trimming pared 0 bases from V and 0 bases from J, leaving 8 bases between. Germline loops: CDR1 MNHEY, CDR2 SVGAGI. The CDR3 consists of 15 residues. The CDR3 DNA reads TGTGCCAGCAGTTACTCGCGACAGTCTAACTATGGCTACACCTTC. This gives the protein CASSYSRQSNYGYTF.

In its sample, this clone was seen a few times. The chain combines TRBV9 with TRBJ2-2; tentative D call: TRBD2 (6 bases). The CDR3 runs to 15 residues. Germline-derived CDR1 and CDR2 are SGDLS and YYNGEE. V was pared by 0 bases and J by 2 bases, with 8 bases between. CDR3 residues: CASSVAGVNTGELFF. CDR3 DNA: TGTGCCAGCAGCGTAGCGGGGGTAAACACCGGGGAGCTGTTTTTT. The complete variable domain, with remaining parts taken from reference TRBV9 and TRBJ2-2, reads DSGVTQTPKHLITATGQRVTLRCSPRSGDLSVYWYQQSLDQGLQFLIQYYNGEERAKGNILERFSAQQFPDLHSELNLSSLELGDSALYFCASSVAGVNTGELFFGEGSRLTVL.

This chain joins TRBV6-6 and TRBJ1-5; the D is unclear. V was cut by 2 bases and J by 1 base, with 3 bases left in between. Germline V lookup: CDR1 MNHNY, CDR2 SVGAGI (reference sequence). The CDR3 spans 13 residues. The chain's CDR3 is CASSYQSNQPQHF. CDR3 sequence (DNA): TGTGCCAGCAGTTACCAAAGCAATCAGCCCCAGCATTTT.

The chain is built from TRBV11-2 and TRBJ1-2; no clear D. Germline values: CDR1 SGHAT, CDR2 FQNNGV. Trimming removed 0 bases from V and 6 bases from J, with 5 bases in between. CDR3 size: 12 residues. The chain's CDR3 is CASSLEGNGYTF. CDR3 sequence (DNA): TGTGCCAGCAGCTTAGAGGGGAATGGCTACACCTTC. The full variable domain, its missing parts supplied by reference TRBV11-2 and TRBJ1-2, is EAGVAQSPRYKIIEKRQSVAFWCNPISGHATLYWYQQILGQGPKLLIQFQNNGVVDDSQLPKDRFSAERLKGVDSTLKIQPAKLEDSAVYLCASSLEGNGYTFGSGTRLTVV.

Concerning this clone itself: The junction differs from germline at one of its ends, possibly a read error. CDR3 protein: CASSLLEDTGGFF. In nucleotides, the CDR3 is TGTGCCAGCAGCTTGTTGGAAGATACGGGGGGTTTCTTT. This chain uses TRBV5-5 with TRBJ1-4, with a possible D match to TRBD1 (5 bases). There are 13 residues in the CDR3. Germline-derived CDR1 and CDR2 are SGHKS and YYEKEE (reference sequence).

In DNA, the CDR3 is TGCGCCAGCAGCTTGGACTACGTCTACGAGCAGTACTTC. Protein product: CASSLDYVYEQYF. The rearrangement uses TRBV5-1 and TRBJ2-7; D ambiguous. V was trimmed by 0 bases and J by 3 bases, leaving 7 bases between them. The germline V gene has CDR1 SGHRS and CDR2 YFSETQ. The CDR3 runs to 13 residues. The full variable domain, rest sourced from reference TRBV5-1 and TRBJ2-7, is KAGVTQTPRYLIKTRGQQVTLSCSPISGHRSVSWYQQTPGQGLQFLFEYFSETQRNKGNFPGRFSGRQFSNSRSEMNVSTLELGDSALYLCASSLDYVYEQYFGPGTRLTVT.

V usage is TRBV2 and J usage is TRBJ1-1; D gene uncertain. The CDR3 runs 12 residues. V was shortened by 4 bases and J by 1 base, with 4 bases between the two germline ends. CDR1 and CDR2 from the germline V gene are SNHLY and FYNNEI. The CDR3 is CASSGRNTEAFF. CDR3 in DNA: TGTGCCAGCAGTGGGAGGAACACTGAAGCTTTCTTT. The full variable domain, with the rest looked up from reference TRBV2 and TRBJ1-1, is EPEVTQTPSHQVTQMGQEVILRCVPISNHLYFYWYRQILGQKVEFLVSFYNNEISEKSEIFDDQFSVERPDGSNFTLKIRSTKLEDSAMYFCASSGRNTEAFFGQGTRLTVV.

This clone has just a few counts. The chain is built from TRBV9 and TRBJ1-2; D is uncertain. The CDR3 contains 12 residues. The V gene's germline CDR1 is SGDLS and CDR2 YYNGEE. V was trimmed by 4 bases and J by 1 base, leaving 5 bases between them. The CDR3 region has the DNA TGTGCCAGCAGCATCGATAACTATGGCTACACCTTC. Translating it yields CASSIDNYGYTF.

This rearrangement joins TRBV7-7 to TRBJ2-5; 16 bases align to TRBD2. The CDR3 length is 15 residues. Germline assignment: CDR1 SSHAT and CDR2 FNYEAQ (reference sequence). With 5 bases clipped from V and 7 bases from J, the junction kept 4 bases outside the gene matches. CDR3 coding DNA: TGTGCCAGCAGCACCGGGACTAGCGGGGGGGGGACCCAGTACTTC. Its translation: CASSTGTSGGGTQYF. Based on the CDR3 plus reference TRBV7-7 and TRBJ2-5, the full variable domain is GAGVSQSPRYKVTKRGQDVTLRCDPISSHATLYWYQQALGQGPEFLTYFNYEAQPDKSGLPSDRFSAERPEGSISTLTIQRTEQRDSAMYRCASSTGTSGGGTQYFGPGTRLLVL.

The genes are TRBV24-1 and TRBJ2-1; the match to TRBD2 covers 8 bases. The V gene end was trimmed by 5 bases and the J gene end by 2 bases; junction bases not matched to a gene: 4. This CDR3 spans 15 amino acids. In germline, CDR1 is KGHDR, CDR2 SFDVKD. CDR3 DNA sequence: TGTGCCACCAGTGTCCCAGCGGGGGCCTACAATGAGCAGTTCTTC. Encoded protein: CATSVPAGAYNEQFF.

This clone was seen only a few times. V gene TRBV3-1 (or the pseudogene TRBV3-2) combines with J gene TRBJ2-1; D assignment may be TRBD1 or TRBD2 (5 bases each). Per germline, CDR1 LGHDT and CDR2 YNNKEL (reference sequence). The CDR3 has 11 amino acids. Deletions cut 4 bases from V and 10 bases from J, with 8 bases between. Written as DNA, the CDR3 is TGTGCCAGCAGCCTCCGGGACGAGCAGTTCTTC. Amino acid sequence: CASSLRDEQFF.